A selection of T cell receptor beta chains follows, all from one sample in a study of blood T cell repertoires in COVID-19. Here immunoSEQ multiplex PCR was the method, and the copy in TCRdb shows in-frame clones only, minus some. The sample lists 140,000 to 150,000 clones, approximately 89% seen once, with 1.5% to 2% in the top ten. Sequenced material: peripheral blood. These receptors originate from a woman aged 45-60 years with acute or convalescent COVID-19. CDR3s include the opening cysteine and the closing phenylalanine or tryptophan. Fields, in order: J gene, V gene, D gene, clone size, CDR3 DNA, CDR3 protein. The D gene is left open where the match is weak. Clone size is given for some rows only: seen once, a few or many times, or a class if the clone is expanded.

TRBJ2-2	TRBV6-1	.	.	TGTGCCAGCAGTGAGTGGGGTAGCGGCCCGATCACCGGGGAGCTGTTTTTT	CASSEWGSGPITGELFF
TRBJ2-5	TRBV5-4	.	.	TGTGCCAGCAGCTTTACAGCCTCGGAGACCCAGTACTTC	CASSFTASETQYF
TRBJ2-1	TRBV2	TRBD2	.	TGTGCCAGCAACAGACTAGCGGCCTACAATGAGCAGTTCTTC	CASNRLAAYNEQFF
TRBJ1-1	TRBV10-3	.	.	TGTGCCATCAGTGCAGAGGCCATGAACACTGAAGCTTTCTTT	CAISAEAMNTEAFF
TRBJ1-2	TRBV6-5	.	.	TGTGCCAGCAGTTACTCGATACAGGCGCCCGGCTATGGCTACACCTTC	CASSYSIQAPGYGYTF
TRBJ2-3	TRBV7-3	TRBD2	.	TGTGCCAGCAGCTCCGGACTAGCGGGAGCGTCGGATACGCAGTATTTT	CASSSGLAGASDTQYF
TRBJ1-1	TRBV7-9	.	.	TGTGCCAGTGCTAGAAGGAACACTGAAGCTTTCTTT	CASARRNTEAFF
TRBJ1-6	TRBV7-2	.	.	TGTGCCAGCAGCTTCAGGGGTTTGGATAATTCACCCCTCCACTTT	CASSFRGLDNSPLHF
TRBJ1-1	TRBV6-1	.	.	TGTGCCAGCAGTGAGGGGAACAGGAAAGCTTTCTTT	CASSEGNRKAFF
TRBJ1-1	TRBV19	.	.	TGTGCCAGTATACCGCCTGAGGGAACTGAAGCTTTCTTT	CASIPPEGTEAFF
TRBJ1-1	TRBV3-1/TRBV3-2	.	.	TGTGCCAGCAGCCCCGGTTGGGGGGGCACTGAAGCTTTCTTT	CASSPGWGGTEAFF
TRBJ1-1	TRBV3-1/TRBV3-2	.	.	TGTGCCAGCAGCCAAGCGTGGGGGGGGAACACTGAAGCTTTCTTT	CASSQAWGGNTEAFF
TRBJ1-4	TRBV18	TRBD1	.	TGTGCCAGCTCACCCCCGGGACAGGCCCTGAGCAATGAAAAACTGTTTTTT	CASSPPGQALSNEKLFF
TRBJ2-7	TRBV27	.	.	TGTGCCAGCAGTTCTGACCCATGGGGGGAGTACTTC	CASSSDPWGEYF
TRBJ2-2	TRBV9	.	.	TGTGCCAGCAGCGCGGGAGAGGAGGCGGGCACCGGGGAGCTGTTTTTT	CASSAGEEAGTGELFF
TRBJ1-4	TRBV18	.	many	TGTGCCAGCTCACGAGGACAGACAACTAATGAAAAACTGTTTTTT	CASSRGQTTNEKLFF
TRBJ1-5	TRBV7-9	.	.	TGTGCCAGCAGCTTATCCGACTTTGCGGATCAGCCCCAGCATTTT	CASSLSDFADQPQHF
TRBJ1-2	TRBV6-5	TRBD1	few	TGTGCCAGCAGTACCTCAGGGGGCGGCTACACCTTC	CASSTSGGGYTF
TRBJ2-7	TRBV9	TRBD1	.	TGTGCCAGCAGCGCGTCCCGGGACAGCTCCTACGAGCAGTACTTC	CASSASRDSSYEQYF
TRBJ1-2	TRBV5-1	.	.	TGCGCCAGCAGCTTCCAGGGAGGGGCCTATGGCTACACCTTC	CASSFQGGAYGYTF
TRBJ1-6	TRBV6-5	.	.	TGTGCCAGCAGGGAGGGGCCGGATTCACCCCTCCACTTT	CASREGPDSPLHF
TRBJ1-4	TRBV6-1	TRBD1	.	TGTGCCAGCAGCCTTGGACAGGGACGGGAAAAACTGTTTTTT	CASSLGQGREKLFF
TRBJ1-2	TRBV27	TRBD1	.	TGTGCCAGCAGTCCACAGGGGAGCTATGGCTACACCTTC	CASSPQGSYGYTF
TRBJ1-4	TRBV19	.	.	TGTGCCAGTAGTATGATTGGGGGGGAAAAACTGTTTTTT	CASSMIGGEKLFF
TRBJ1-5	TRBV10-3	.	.	TGTGCCATCAGTGAGTCCCCAAGAGAGTGGCAGCCCCAGCATTTT	CAISESPREWQPQHF
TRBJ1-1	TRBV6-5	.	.	TGTGCCAGCACCACGGGGAGGGCTGCTTTCTTT	CASTTGRAAFF
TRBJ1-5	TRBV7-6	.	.	TGTGCCAGCAGCTTAGGCCCAAGACAGAATAGCAATCAGCCCCAGCATTTT	CASSLGPRQNSNQPQHF
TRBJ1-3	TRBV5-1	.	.	TGCGCCAGCAGCTTGGCCTACGACACCTCTGGAAACACCATATATTTT	CASSLAYDTSGNTIYF
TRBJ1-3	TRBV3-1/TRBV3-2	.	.	TGTGCCAGCAGCCAAGCTAGAAACACCATATATTTT	CASSQARNTIYF
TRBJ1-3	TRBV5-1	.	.	TGCGCCAGCAGCTTGGAATATTCAGGGGCTACTGGAAACACCATATATTTT	CASSLEYSGATGNTIYF
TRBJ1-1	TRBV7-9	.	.	TGTGCCAGCAGCTTACTGGCGGACATGAACACTGAAGCTTTCTTT	CASSLLADMNTEAFF
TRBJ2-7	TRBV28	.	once	TGTGCCAGCAGTTTCAGTGGCGAGCAGTACTTC	CASSFSGEQYF
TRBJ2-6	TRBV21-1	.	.	TGTGCCAGCAGCAAAGTGGATCGGCGACAGGGGGCGCCTCTTCCAGCCTCTGGGGCCAACGTCCTGACTTTC	CASSKVDRRQGAPLPASGANVLTF
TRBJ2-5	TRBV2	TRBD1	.	TGTGCCAGCAGCACAACAGGGGGCTTGGGAGAGACCCAGTACTTC	CASSTTGGLGETQYF
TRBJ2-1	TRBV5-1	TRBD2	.	TGCGCCAGCGGGACTAGCGGGGTACCCTACAATGAGCAGTTCTTC	CASGTSGVPYNEQFF
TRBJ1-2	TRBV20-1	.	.	TGCAGTGCTAGTGGTGGGAGGGGCGGCTATGGCTACACCTTC	CSASGGRGGYGYTF
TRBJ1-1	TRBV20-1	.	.	TGCAGTGCTAGCAGTAACACTGAAGCTTTCTTT	CSASSNTEAFF
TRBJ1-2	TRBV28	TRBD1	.	TGTGCCAGCAGGTCTGGACAGGGGGCCTATGGCTACACCTTC	CASRSGQGAYGYTF
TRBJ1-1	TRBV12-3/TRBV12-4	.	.	TGTGCCAGCAGCGAGGGGGTTTACACTGAAGCTTTCTTT	CASSEGVYTEAFF
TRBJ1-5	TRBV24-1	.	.	TGTGCCACCAGTGATTTGCGAGGGCGGAGCAATCAGCCCCAGCATTTT	CATSDLRGRSNQPQHF
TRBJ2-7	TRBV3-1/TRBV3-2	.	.	TGTGCCAGCAGCCAGCTACAGGGTTACCACGAGCAGTACTTC	CASSQLQGYHEQYF
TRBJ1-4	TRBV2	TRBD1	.	TGTGCCAGCACCGGTGGACAGGGGAGGGAAAAACTGTTTTTT	CASTGGQGREKLFF
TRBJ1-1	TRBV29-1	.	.	TGCAGCGTACGATCCCGGGTCCGGGACACTGAAGCTTTCTTT	CSVRSRVRDTEAFF
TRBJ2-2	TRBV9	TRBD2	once	TGTGCCAGCAGCGTAGGGCCTAGCGGGAACACCGGGGAGCTGTTTTTT	CASSVGPSGNTGELFF
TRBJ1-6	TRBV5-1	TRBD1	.	TGCGCCAGCAGCCTTGACAGGGGAGGGCAGGATTCACCCCTCCACTTT	CASSLDRGGQDSPLHF
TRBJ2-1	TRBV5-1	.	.	TGCGCCAGCAGCTCCCGACAGGAGACCTACAATGAGCAGTTCTTC	CASSSRQETYNEQFF
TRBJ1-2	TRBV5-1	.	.	TGCGCCAGCAGCGTCCCACAGGGTGGTGGCTACACCTTC	CASSVPQGGGYTF
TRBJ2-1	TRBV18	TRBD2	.	TGTGCCAGCTCACTTACTAGCGGGGGTTACAATGAGCAGTTCTTC	CASSLTSGGYNEQFF
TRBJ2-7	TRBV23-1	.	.	TGCGCCAGCAGTCCTACGACAGGTTTTATCTACGAGCAGTACTTC	CASSPTTGFIYEQYF
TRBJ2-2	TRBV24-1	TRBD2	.	TGTGCCACCAGCGCTAGCGGGAGGACCGGGGAGCTGTTTTTT	CATSASGRTGELFF
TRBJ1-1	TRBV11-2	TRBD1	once	TGTGCCAGCAGCTTAGGTTGGGAGACAGGGGTGAACACTGAAGCTTTCTTT	CASSLGWETGVNTEAFF
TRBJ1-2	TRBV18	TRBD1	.	TGTGCCAGCTCACAGGACAGGACCTATGGCTACACCTTC	CASSQDRTYGYTF
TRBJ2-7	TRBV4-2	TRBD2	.	TGTGCCAGCAGCCAAGGCGGGACTAGCGGGATGGAGAACTCCTACGAGCAGTACTTC	CASSQGGTSGMENSYEQYF
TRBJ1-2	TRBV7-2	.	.	TGTGCCAGCAGCCTTTCTCAGGGGAATAACTATGGCTACACCTTC	CASSLSQGNNYGYTF
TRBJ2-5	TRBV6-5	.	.	TGTGCCAGCAGTCCCCGAGGGTCAGAGACCCAGTACTTC	CASSPRGSETQYF
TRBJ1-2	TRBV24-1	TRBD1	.	TGTGCCACCAGTGACCCAGGGGGTGGCTACACCTTC	CATSDPGGGYTF
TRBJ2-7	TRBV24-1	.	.	TGTGCCACCAGTGCTACCTACGAGCAGTACTTC	CATSATYEQYF
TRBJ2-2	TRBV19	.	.	TGTGCGAAGGCCGTCGACAGGTCGGTGAGGGGAACCGGGGAGCTGTTTTTT	CAKAVDRSVRGTGELFF
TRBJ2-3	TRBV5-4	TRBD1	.	TGTGCCAGCAGCCCAAGGACAGGGGGGATAGATACGCAGTATTTT	CASSPRTGGIDTQYF